This T cell receptor beta chain stems from a study of cytomegalovirus exposure and HLA in healthy donors. Germline V gene sequence: CDR1 SGHRS, CDR2 YFSETQ. The CDR3 is 15 residues long. V shed 4 bases and J shed 1 base, with 14 bases lying between them. PCR employed 60 Vbeta and 13 Jbeta primers. Profiling relied on immunoSEQ multiplex PCR, and the TCRdb table lists in-frame clones only, not all of them. The sample carries 110,000 to 150,000 clones, 68% recorded once. V is TRBV5-1 and J is TRBJ2-5; perhaps TRBD1 as D (7 bases). This clonotype was sampled from a man aged 60 to 75 in good health and CMV-seronegative. Sequencing was done on a sample of PBMCs. CDR3 coding DNA: TGCGCCAGCAGCATTCAGGGGGACTTCCAAGAGACCCAGTACTTC. It encodes CASSIQGDFQETQYF.